This T cell receptor beta chain is drawn from a study of graft-versus-host responses after intestinal transplantation. Study observations and caveats: GvH clonotypes were identified within recipient marrow, with a subset emerging first in ileum or blood.

Turning to this clone: Its antigen remains unidentified.

CDR3 length equals 14 residues. With 3 bases removed from V and 13 bases from J, the gap between germline ends came to 16 bases. Germline CDR1 reads MDHEN; CDR2 reads SYDVKM. Measured with immunoSEQ multiplex PCR; TCRdb has only the in-frame clones, and not every one. The table lists 65,000 to 85,000 clones, roughly 92% of them singletons. The J gene is TRBJ1-6, the V gene TRBV28, with TRBD1 as a possible D gene (6 bases). Sequences were derived from bone marrow, sampled 700 to 850 days after intestinal transplantation. The source of this sequence is a human patient who received an intestinal transplant, so some T cells may come from the graft donor. DNA for the CDR3: TGTGCCAGCAGTTTCACAGGACAAGGGGGGCCCCTCCACTTT. Its translation is CASSFTGQGGPLHF. Using reference TRBV28 and TRBJ1-6 for the parts outside the CDR3, the full variable domain is DVKVTQSSRYLVKRTGEKVFLECVQDMDHENMFWYRQDPGLGLRLIYFSYDVKMKEKGDIPEGYSVSREKKERFSLILESASTNQTSMYLCASSFTGQGGPLHFGNGTRLTVT.